Below, one T cell receptor beta chain is given with its context. Time point noted: baseline, week 1 (first vaccination visit). The treatment was: pre-vaccination baseline after standard-of-care therapy. CDR3 length: 15 residues. The germline V gene encodes CDR1 MNHNS and CDR2 SASEGT. Trimming pared 0 bases from V and 2 bases from J, leaving 11 bases between. This record comes from a study of a mutant IDH1 vaccine in newly diagnosed glioma. Sequencing used immunoSEQ multiplex PCR; TCRdb keeps in-frame clones, though not all of them. The sample gives around 50,000 clones, 70% to 90% of which show up once; around 2.5% is in the top ten.

The rearrangement uses TRBV6-1 and TRBJ2-7; possible D gene TRBD2, 5 bases. The sample was PBMCs, taken from a glioma patient treated with radiotherapy, temozolomide or both. The sequence was obtained from a man in his forties with glioma. The CDR3 reads CASSEAERRTYEQYF. In DNA form, the CDR3 reads TGTGCCAGCAGTGAAGCCGAACGGAGGACCTACGAGCAGTACTTC.